A selection of T cell receptor beta chains follows, all from one sample in a study of cytomegalovirus exposure and HLA in healthy donors. The repertoire was sequenced with immunoSEQ multiplex PCR; TCRdb's copy has only in-frame clones and lacks some. The sample yields approximately 180,000 clones, 87% seen once. Material: PBMCs. These receptors originate from a girl in the first two years of life in good health and CMV-seronegative. Both conserved end residues are part of each CDR3. D genes are given only for firm matches. The listing skips clone size in some rows; elsewhere it reads once, few, many or a size class.

V gene	J gene	D gene	clone size	CDR3 DNA	CDR3 protein
TRBV18	TRBJ2-1	TRBD2	NA	TGTGCCAGCTCCGCCTCGAGCGGGGGGGCTAACAATGAGCAGTTCTTC	CASSASSGGANNEQFF
TRBV13	TRBJ2-5	TRBD1	few	TGTGCCAGCAGCTTTAGGGACAGCCAAGAGACCCAGTACTTC	CASSFRDSQETQYF
TRBV6-6	TRBJ1-1	NA	once	TGTGCCAGCAAAGGGCCCCGGGGGTTTGAAGCTTTCTTT	CASKGPRGFEAFF
TRBV11-2	TRBJ2-7	NA	NA	TGTGCCAGCAGCTTAGATCGTCGGGGATCCTTCTACGAGCAGTACTTC	CASSLDRRGSFYEQYF
TRBV7-2	TRBJ2-7	TRBD2	NA	TGTGCCAGCAGCGCCAGGCTAGCGGGAACCTACGAGCAGTACTTC	CASSARLAGTYEQYF
TRBV6-1	TRBJ1-6	TRBD1	NA	TGTGCCAGCAGTGCTGACAGGGGATATAATTCACCCCTCCACTTT	CASSADRGYNSPLHF
TRBV19	TRBJ2-3	TRBD2	NA	TGTGCCAGCGGGGGGGCGGACACAGATACGCAGTATTTT	CASGGADTDTQYF
TRBV18	TRBJ1-5	NA	NA	TGTGCCAGCTCACCTTCACAGGTTAATCAGCCCCAGCATTTT	CASSPSQVNQPQHF
TRBV7-9	TRBJ1-1	NA	few	TGTGCCAGCAGCTTATCGGTACTGAACACTGAAGCTTTCTTT	CASSLSVLNTEAFF
TRBV2	TRBJ2-5	TRBD2	NA	TGTGCCAGCAGGGGACTAGCGGGAGGGCCCAACGAGACCCAGTACTTC	CASRGLAGGPNETQYF
TRBV6-1	TRBJ2-1	NA	NA	TGTGCCAGCAGTGATTTAGTTCGGGAACTCTACAATGAGCAGTTCTTC	CASSDLVRELYNEQFF
TRBV5-5	TRBJ2-5	NA	once	TGTGCCAGCAGCTTACAGAAAGAGACCCAGTACTTC	CASSLQKETQYF
TRBV25-1	TRBJ2-3	TRBD2	NA	TGTGCCAGCAGTCCGGGACTAGCGGGAGCTGATACGCAGTATTTT	CASSPGLAGADTQYF
TRBV15	TRBJ2-5	TRBD1	NA	TGTGCCACCAGCGGCGGACAGGGTCTGGAGACCCAGTACTTC	CATSGGQGLETQYF
TRBV6-6	TRBJ1-3	TRBD1	NA	TGTGCCAGCAGCCCCGGGACAGCCTCTGGAAACACCATATATTTT	CASSPGTASGNTIYF
TRBV30	TRBJ2-7	TRBD1	NA	TGTGCCTGGACGAAGGGACAGGGTCCCAACGAGCAGTACTTC	CAWTKGQGPNEQYF
TRBV15	TRBJ1-2	NA	NA	TGTGCCACCAGCAGAGGAGGGGAGTTGGGCGGGGACTATGGCTACACCTTC	CATSRGGELGGDYGYTF
TRBV5-4	TRBJ2-1	NA	few	TGTGCCAGCAGCTTGGAGTTCAGCTCCTACAATGAGCAGTTCTTC	CASSLEFSSYNEQFF
TRBV15	TRBJ1-5	NA	NA	TGTGCCACCCGACACGGTAATCAGCCCCAGCATTTT	CATRHGNQPQHF
TRBV6-5	TRBJ2-1	TRBD1	once	TGTGCCAGCAGTCTGGGACAGGGGCTAACACCCACGCAGTTCTTC	CASSLGQGLTPTQFF
TRBV29-1	TRBJ2-1	TRBD2	NA	TGCAGCGTTGAACTCCTAGCGGGAGGATTCAGTGGTGAGCAGTTCTTC	CSVELLAGGFSGEQFF
TRBV2	TRBJ2-1	NA	NA	TGTGCCAGTTCACTTAGTAGTGAGCAGTTCTTC	CASSLSSEQFF
TRBV30	TRBJ2-6	TRBD1	NA	TGTGCCTGGAGCTGGGACAGGGCTTACTCTGGGGCCAACGTCCTGACTTTC	CAWSWDRAYSGANVLTF
TRBV7-9	TRBJ1-5	NA	NA	TGTTCCAGCACTACTAACAGGGTTGGTCGCAATCAGCCCCAGCATTTT	CSSTTNRVGRNQPQHF
TRBV25-1	TRBJ2-3	NA	NA	TGTGCCACCCGACGGACTAGCACAGATACGCAGTATTTT	CATRRTSTDTQYF
TRBV11-2	TRBJ2-1	TRBD2	NA	TGTGCCAGCAGCTCCCTGACTAGCGGGAGGTACAATGAGCAGTTCTTC	CASSSLTSGRYNEQFF
TRBV2	TRBJ2-1	NA	NA	TGTGCCAGCAGTGAAATTTTGAGAGGAACCTCCTACAATGAGCAGTTCTTC	CASSEILRGTSYNEQFF
TRBV30	TRBJ2-5	NA	NA	TGTGCCTGGCGCGCAACAGGACGGCTTGGGACCCAGTACTTC	CAWRATGRLGTQYF
TRBV5-4	TRBJ2-1	NA	NA	TGTGCCAGCAGCTTGGAGGCTGGGCGGGATGAGCAGTTCTTC	CASSLEAGRDEQFF
TRBV4-1	TRBJ1-4	NA	NA	TGCGCCAGCAGCCAAGTACGGGTGAGCGGTGAAAAACTGTTTTTT	CASSQVRVSGEKLFF
TRBV10-3	TRBJ1-3	NA	NA	TGTGCCATCAGTGAACAGGGAGGGTCTGGAAACACCATATATTTT	CAISEQGGSGNTIYF
TRBV5-1	TRBJ2-1	TRBD2	NA	TGCGCCAGCAGCCCTTGGACTAGCGGGAGGGGGTCCTACAATGAGCAGTTCTTC	CASSPWTSGRGSYNEQFF
TRBV5-6	TRBJ2-7	NA	NA	TGTGCCAGCACCCTCGGACAGTGGATCTACGAGCAGTACTTC	CASTLGQWIYEQYF
TRBV11-2	TRBJ2-7	TRBD1	NA	TGTGCCAGCAGCTTAGTCGGGACAGGCCCATCCGAGCAGTACTTC	CASSLVGTGPSEQYF
TRBV2	TRBJ2-7	NA	NA	TGTGCCAGCAAACAGGGAAGCTACGAGCAGTACTTC	CASKQGSYEQYF
TRBV4-1	TRBJ2-3	TRBD2	NA	TGCGCCAGCAGCCAAGAAGGAGGGCTAGCGGGTGCTAGCACAGATACGCAGTATTTT	CASSQEGGLAGASTDTQYF
TRBV5-8	TRBJ1-5	TRBD1	few	TGTGCCAGCAGCTTGCGGTGGGGACAGAGCAATCAGCCCCAGCATTTT	CASSLRWGQSNQPQHF
TRBV7-2	TRBJ2-7	NA	NA	TGTGCCAGCAGCTTAGACCGGGGAGGTGGGTACGAGCAGTACTTC	CASSLDRGGGYEQYF
TRBV5-4	TRBJ1-2	NA	NA	TGTGCCAGCAGCTTGAGAGGGAGTGGCTACACCTTC	CASSLRGSGYTF
TRBV7-9	TRBJ2-5	TRBD2	NA	TGTGCCAGCAGCTTACTGACTAGCGGTGAAGAGACCCAGTACTTC	CASSLLTSGEETQYF
TRBV12-5	TRBJ1-1	TRBD1	NA	TGTGCTAGTGGGTTGAGGGGGCGAATCGCTGAAGCTTTCTTT	CASGLRGRIAEAFF
TRBV30	TRBJ2-3	NA	NA	TGTGCCTGGAGTGTAATTCACACAGATACGCAGTATTTT	CAWSVIHTDTQYF
TRBV9	TRBJ2-3	TRBD2	NA	TGTGCCAGCAGCGCTGTGGGACTAGCGGACACAGATACGCAGTATTTT	CASSAVGLADTDTQYF
TRBV7-9	TRBJ1-2	TRBD1	NA	TGTGCCAGCAGCTTATTGGGGACAGGTACCTATGGCTACACCTTC	CASSLLGTGTYGYTF
TRBV7-9	TRBJ1-4	TRBD1	NA	TGTGCCAGCAGCATTAACAGGGGGTTTACTGAAAAACTGTTTTTT	CASSINRGFTEKLFF
TRBV5-1	TRBJ2-3	TRBD2	NA	TGCGCCAGCAGCATAGCGGGGGGCCCTAGCACAGATACGCAGTATTTT	CASSIAGGPSTDTQYF
TRBV29-1	TRBJ1-4	TRBD1	NA	TGCAGCGTTGAAGTGACAGGGATTAATGAAAAACTGTTTTTT	CSVEVTGINEKLFF
TRBV2	TRBJ2-3	TRBD2	NA	TGTGCCAGCAGTGAAGGTAGCGGGAGGGCCGCAGATACGCAGTATTTT	CASSEGSGRAADTQYF
TRBV5-1	TRBJ1-1	NA	NA	TGCGCCAGCAGCTTAGCGAACACTGAAGCTTTCTTT	CASSLANTEAFF
TRBV5-1	TRBJ1-1	TRBD1	NA	TGCGCCAGCAGCGGGGGACAGGGGGGCACTGAAGCTTTCTTT	CASSGGQGGTEAFF
TRBV7-9	TRBJ1-2	NA	NA	TGTGCCAGCAGCTTAGGTCCAGTCTTAACCTTC	CASSLGPVLTF
TRBV28	TRBJ1-2	NA	NA	TGTGCCAGCAGCTCCCAGGGGTTAGGAAACGATGGCTACACCTTC	CASSSQGLGNDGYTF
TRBV2	TRBJ2-7	TRBD2	NA	TGTGCCAGCAGCCCTAGGCGAGCGGGATCCTACGAGCAGTACTTC	CASSPRRAGSYEQYF
TRBV6-1	TRBJ2-2	NA	NA	TGTGCCAGCAGTGAAGAAACCATGGGGGCGGACACCGGGGAGCTGTTTTTT	CASSEETMGADTGELFF
TRBV30	TRBJ2-2	NA	NA	TGTGCCTGGAGTGTACAGAACACCGGGGAGCTGTTTTTT	CAWSVQNTGELFF
TRBV27	TRBJ2-2	NA	NA	TGTGCCAACCACCCTCGGGGGGCAACCGGGGAGCTGTTTTTT	CANHPRGATGELFF
TRBV5-4	TRBJ2-7	NA	NA	TGTGCCAGCAGCTTGGGACACGGAATCGACGAGCAGTACTTC	CASSLGHGIDEQYF
TRBV7-9	TRBJ2-7	NA	NA	TGTGCCAGCAGCTGGGGACAAAGCTACGAGCAGTACTTC	CASSWGQSYEQYF
TRBV2	TRBJ2-1	TRBD1	NA	TGTGCCAGCAGTGGACAGGGCGCTGAGCAGTTCTTC	CASSGQGAEQFF